This record looks at one T cell receptor (beta chain) sequence and its context. Its antigen is undetermined. The V end lost 0 bases, the J end lost 6 bases, and 16 bases lay between the germline ends. CDR1 and CDR2 from the germline V gene are SGDLS and YYNGEE. The CDR3 consists of 16 residues. Unique molecular identifiers were incorporated into the prepared TCRbeta library. MiXCR was run by TCRdb on the PCR reads, yielding one entry per CDR3 protein. Here the sample spans around 120,000 distinct CDR3 sequences, more than 20% being singletons. The data belong to a study of T-cell reconstitution after alpha-beta-depleted transplantation in children. Whole-study results and caveats: In patients about two months after transplant, alpha-beta T cells reportedly arose from several hundred expanded graft clones.

The origin of this receptor is a male patient aged 2-9 years who had a stem cell transplant for chronic granulomatous disease, so the T cells may come from the graft donor. The specimen was PBMCs, mostly from graft donor cells, collected 180 days after TCRalphabeta/CD19-depleted stem cell transplant. V is TRBV9 and J is TRBJ2-1; tentatively, D is TRBD2 (5 bases). As DNA, the CDR3 is TGTGCCAGCAGCGTAGAAAGACTATTTATCACCAATGAGCAGTTCTTC. It encodes CASSVERLFITNEQFF.